This T cell receptor beta chain is drawn from a study of identical twins. This clonotype was observed a handful of times. Its antigen is unidentified. Each CDR3 protein is one row after TCRdb ran MiXCR on the 5' RACE reads. The repertoire holds more than 1.5 million distinct CDR3 sequences, with 32% as singletons. Study findings and constraints: Carriage of fewer insertions was seen in abundant cord blood beta clonotypes, whereas memory repertoires showed none.

With 5 bases removed from V and 2 bases from J, the gap between germline ends came to 16 bases. The CDR3 sequence is 15 residues long. The chain recombines TRBV12-3 or TRBV12-4 with TRBJ2-7; D not resolved. The sequencing sample was made of cord blood. This clonotype was sampled from a newborn girl in good health. The CDR3 loop reads CASSPSEDRTYEQYF. The CDR3 DNA sequence: TGTGCCAGCAGTCCAAGCGAGGACCGAACCTACGAGCAGTACTTC.